Sequencing of this T cell receptor beta chain was carried out in a study of T cell responses to AZD1222 COVID-19 vaccine. Study observations and caveats: Among spike-specific TCRs, nearly half reportedly target unmutated variant regions. Scientists sampled the repertoires only once the peak T cell response had passed. Clonal diversity may have been underestimated in mostly white British donors. Vaccination with two AZD1222 doses was followed by a rise in Spike-specific TCR breadth and depth.

This clone was seen only once. Its target is not known. Produced via immunoSEQ multiplex PCR; TCRdb's table is partial and in-frame only. The sample has 150,000 or so clones; about nine tenths are singletons. The germline V and J ends were trimmed by 4 bases and 0 bases, with 10 bases remaining between them. Germline CDR1 is MDHEN and CDR2 is SYDVKM. The CDR3 runs to 15 residues. This clonotype was sampled from an adult in good health. The J gene is TRBJ2-1, the V gene TRBV28; D possibly corresponds to TRBD2 (5 bases). The material was peripheral blood, obtained on day 0 of AZD1222 vaccination. CDR3 DNA sequence: TGTGCCAGCAGTTCCCCAGCGGTCTCCTACAATGAGCAGTTCTTC. This codes for CASSSPAVSYNEQFF.